This T cell receptor beta chain came from a study of cytomegalovirus exposure and HLA in healthy donors. The CDR3 runs 16 residues. Germline V CDR1 and CDR2: MNHNY, SVGAGI (reference sequence). Trimming removed 0 bases at V and 2 bases at J, with 11 bases between. In the PCR, 60 Vbeta and 13 Jbeta primers were used. The assay was immunoSEQ multiplex PCR, and TCRdb's table has in-frame clones only and misses some. Here the sample spans 110,000 to 150,000 clones, around 80% being singletons. Sequencing input: PBMCs. The chain joins TRBV6-6 to TRBJ1-5; D gene ambiguous. The sequence was obtained from a man aged 40-55 years in good health and CMV-seropositive. This chain's CDR3 is CASSYSIQTGNQPQHF. CDR3 nucleotides: TGTGCCAGCAGTTACTCAATACAGACGGGCAATCAGCCCCAGCATTTT.